Below, one TCR beta chain is given with its context. What it binds is not known. These data come from a study of cytomegalovirus exposure and HLA in healthy donors. Study-level background: Unique TCRs numbering around 80 million, obtained from HLA-typed donors, made up an early data release. Whole-study findings and limits: A later analysis reportedly identified an Asian-associated ancestry cluster as carrying fewer N-insertions than the roughly 600-donor mean. When analyzed later, a missense DCLRE1C variant was found to be linked to TCR beta V- and J-gene trimming. The authors later found TCR association rates varying by HLA locus, with DRB1 most and HLA-C fewest.

The germline V and J ends were trimmed by 5 bases and 0 bases, with 15 bases remaining between them. The germline gives CDR1 SGHRS, CDR2 YFSETQ. This CDR3 has 15 amino acids. Amplification used 60 Vbeta primers and 13 Jbeta primers. Assay used: immunoSEQ multiplex PCR; TCRdb lists only in-frame clones, some missing. The sample carries about 130,000 clones, approximately 74% recorded once. This clonotype was sampled from a male donor in good health and CMV-seronegative. The source material was PBMCs. This sequence joins TRBV5-1 and TRBJ2-7; possible D gene TRBD2, 5 bases. CDR3 amino acids: CASRPGPGNSYEQYF. The CDR3 DNA sequence: TGCGCCAGCAGACCCGGGCCGGGAAACTCCTACGAGCAGTACTTC.